The sequence of this TCR beta chain was determined in a study of cytomegalovirus exposure and HLA in healthy donors. Notes on this clone: The antigen is unknown.

There are 17 residues in the CDR3. The V and J ends lost 8 bases and 8 bases, in that order; junction bases with no gene match: 21. Germline V gives CDR1 MNHEY, CDR2 SMNVEV (reference sequence). Notes on the study in general: Specific recognition of CMV antigens was confirmed in vitro for a few chains (all CMV-associated).

The PCR had 60 Vbeta and 13 Jbeta primers. Sequencing used immunoSEQ multiplex PCR; TCRdb keeps in-frame clones, though not all of them. The profile shows 50,000 to 65,000 clones, approximately 82% of them singletons. This rearrangement joins TRBV27 to TRBJ1-1; 9 bases line up with TRBD1. The origin of this receptor is a woman aged 18-29 years in good health and CMV-seronegative. The specimen sequenced was PBMCs. The CDR3: CASQFYFDGTGNPEAFF. The CDR3 DNA is TGTGCCAGCCAGTTTTACTTCGACGGGACAGGGAATCCCGAAGCTTTCTTT.